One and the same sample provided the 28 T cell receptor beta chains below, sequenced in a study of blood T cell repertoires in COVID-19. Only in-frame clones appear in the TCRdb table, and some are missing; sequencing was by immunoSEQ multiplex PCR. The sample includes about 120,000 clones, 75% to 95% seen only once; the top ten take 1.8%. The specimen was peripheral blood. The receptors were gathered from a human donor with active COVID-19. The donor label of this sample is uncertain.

The CDR3 DNA sequence: TGCGCCAGCAGCCAAGAGGCTGAGCAGTTCTTC. This codes for CASSQEAEQFF. This chain links TRBV4-1 with TRBJ2-1; D unresolved. CDR3 length: 11 amino acids. In germline, CDR1 is MGHRA, CDR2 YSYEKL. The V and J ends lost 0 bases and 9 bases respectively, with 3 bases between them.

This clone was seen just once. The CDR3 DNA reads TGTGCCAGCAGGAAGACAGGAAACACTGAAGCTTTCTTT. This sequence encodes CASRKTGNTEAFF. This chain connects TRBV27 to TRBJ1-1; D is possibly TRBD1 (6 bases). The germline V and J ends were trimmed by 6 bases and 2 bases, with 10 bases remaining between them. The CDR3 consists of 13 residues. The V gene's germline CDR1 is MNHEY and CDR2 SMNVEV (reference sequence).

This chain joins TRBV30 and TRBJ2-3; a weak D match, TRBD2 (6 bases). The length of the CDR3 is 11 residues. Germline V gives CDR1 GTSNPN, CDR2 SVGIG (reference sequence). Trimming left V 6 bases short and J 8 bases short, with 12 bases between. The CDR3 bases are TGTGCCTGCATTAGCGGCTCTACGCAGTATTTT. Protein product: CACISGSTQYF.

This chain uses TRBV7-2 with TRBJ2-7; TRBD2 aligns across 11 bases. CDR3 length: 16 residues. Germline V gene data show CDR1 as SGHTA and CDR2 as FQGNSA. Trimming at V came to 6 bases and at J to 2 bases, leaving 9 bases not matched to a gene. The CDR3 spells CASRRRPSGGTYEQYF. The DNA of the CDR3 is TGTGCCAGCAGGCGGAGGCCTAGCGGGGGGACCTACGAGCAGTACTTC.

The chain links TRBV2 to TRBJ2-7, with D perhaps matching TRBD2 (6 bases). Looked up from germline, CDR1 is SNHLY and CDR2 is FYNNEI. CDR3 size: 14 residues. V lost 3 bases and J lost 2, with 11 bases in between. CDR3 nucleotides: TGTGCCAGCAGTGAGCCGGGACTTACCTACGAGCAGTACTTC. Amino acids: CASSEPGLTYEQYF. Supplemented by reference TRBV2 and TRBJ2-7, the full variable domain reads EPEVTQTPSHQVTQMGQEVILRCVPISNHLYFYWYRQILGQKVEFLVSFYNNEISEKSEIFDDQFSVERPDGSNFTLKIRSTKLEDSAMYFCASSEPGLTYEQYFGPGTRLTVT.

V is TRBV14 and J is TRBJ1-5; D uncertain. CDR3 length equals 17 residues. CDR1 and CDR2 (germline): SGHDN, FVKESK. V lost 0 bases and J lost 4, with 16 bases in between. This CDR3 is CASSQDKRAGGNQPQHF. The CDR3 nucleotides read TGTGCCAGCAGCCAAGATAAGAGGGCAGGAGGGAATCAGCCCCAGCATTTT.

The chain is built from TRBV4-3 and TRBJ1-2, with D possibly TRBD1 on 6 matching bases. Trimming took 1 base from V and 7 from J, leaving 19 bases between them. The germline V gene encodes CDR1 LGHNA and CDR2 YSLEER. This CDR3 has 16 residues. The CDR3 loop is CASSQAVTAGAGGYTF. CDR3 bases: TGCGCCAGCAGCCAAGCGGTCACCGCAGGGGCTGGTGGCTACACCTTC.

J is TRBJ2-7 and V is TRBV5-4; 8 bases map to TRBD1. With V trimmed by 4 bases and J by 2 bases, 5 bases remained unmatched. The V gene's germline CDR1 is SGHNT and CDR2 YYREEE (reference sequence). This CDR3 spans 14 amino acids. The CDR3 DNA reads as TGTGCCAGCAGCCCGGACAGGGTAGCCTACGAGCAGTACTTC. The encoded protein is CASSPDRVAYEQYF. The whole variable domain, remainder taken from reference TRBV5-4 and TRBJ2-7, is ETGVTQSPTHLIKTRGQQVTLRCSSQSGHNTVSWYQQALGQGPQFIFQYYREEENGRGNFPPRFSGLQFPNYSSELNVNALELDDSALYLCASSPDRVAYEQYFGPGTRLTVT.

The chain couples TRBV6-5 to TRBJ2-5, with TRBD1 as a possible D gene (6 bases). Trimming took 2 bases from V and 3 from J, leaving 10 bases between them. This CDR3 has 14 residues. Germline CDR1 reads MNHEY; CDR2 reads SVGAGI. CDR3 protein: CASSYGSGEETQYF. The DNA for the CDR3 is TGTGCCAGCAGTTACGGGTCAGGGGAAGAGACCCAGTACTTC.

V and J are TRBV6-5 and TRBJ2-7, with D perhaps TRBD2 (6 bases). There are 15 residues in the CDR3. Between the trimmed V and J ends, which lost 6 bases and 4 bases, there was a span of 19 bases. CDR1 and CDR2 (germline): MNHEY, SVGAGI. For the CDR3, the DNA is TGTGCCAGCAGCCCCGTCGGGGGAAAGGGATACGAGCAGTACTTC. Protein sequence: CASSPVGGKGYEQYF.

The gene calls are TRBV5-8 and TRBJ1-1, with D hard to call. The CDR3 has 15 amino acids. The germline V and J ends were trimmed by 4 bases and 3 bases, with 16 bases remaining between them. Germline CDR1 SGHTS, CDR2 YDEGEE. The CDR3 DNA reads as TGTGCCAGCAGCCCTGATAGAGTCACCCACACTGAAGCTTTCTTT. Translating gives CASSPDRVTHTEAFF.

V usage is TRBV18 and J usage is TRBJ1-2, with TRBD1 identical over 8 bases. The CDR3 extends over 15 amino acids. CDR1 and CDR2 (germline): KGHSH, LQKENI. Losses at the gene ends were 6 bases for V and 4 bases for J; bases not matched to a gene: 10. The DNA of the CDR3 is TGTGCCAGCTCGCACAACAGGGGGACGATCTATGGCTACACCTTC. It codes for CASSHNRGTIYGYTF.

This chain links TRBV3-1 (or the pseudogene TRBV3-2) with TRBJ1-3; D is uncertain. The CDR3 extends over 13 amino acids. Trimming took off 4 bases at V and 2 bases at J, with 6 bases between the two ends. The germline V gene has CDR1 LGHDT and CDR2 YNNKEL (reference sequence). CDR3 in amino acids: CASSPYPGNTIYF. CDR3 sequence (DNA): TGTGCCAGCAGCCCCTACCCTGGAAACACCATATATTTT.

CDR3 nucleotides: TGTGCCGGATCGACTAGCGGGGGGCCAATGACCTACAATGAGCAGTTCTTC. Protein: CAGSTSGGPMTYNEQFF. The rearrangement uses TRBV5-4 and TRBJ2-1; 13 nucleotides agree with TRBD2. The V and J ends lost 10 bases and 2 bases, in that order; junction bases with no gene match: 12. Germline CDR1 is SGHNT and CDR2 is YYREEE (reference sequence). The CDR3 has 17 amino acids.

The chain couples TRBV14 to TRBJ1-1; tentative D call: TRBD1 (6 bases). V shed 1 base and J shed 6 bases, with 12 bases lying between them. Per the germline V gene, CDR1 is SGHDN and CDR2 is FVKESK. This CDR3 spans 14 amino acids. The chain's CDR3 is CASSQGGRGSEAFF. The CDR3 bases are TGTGCCAGCAGCCAAGGGGGCAGGGGCTCTGAAGCTTTCTTT.

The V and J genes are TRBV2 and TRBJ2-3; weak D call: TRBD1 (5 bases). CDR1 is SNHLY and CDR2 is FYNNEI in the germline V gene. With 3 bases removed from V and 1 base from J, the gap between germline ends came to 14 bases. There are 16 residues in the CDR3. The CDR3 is CASSEVRVGGTDTQYF. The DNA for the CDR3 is TGTGCCAGCAGTGAGGTCAGGGTAGGGGGCACAGATACGCAGTATTTT.

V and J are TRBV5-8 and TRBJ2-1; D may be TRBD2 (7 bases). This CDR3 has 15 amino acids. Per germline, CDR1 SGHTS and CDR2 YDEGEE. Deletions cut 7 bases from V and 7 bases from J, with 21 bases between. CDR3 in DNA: TGTGCCAGCGGTTTTCGCGGGGGAAGGGGGAATGAGCAGTTCTTC. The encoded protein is CASGFRGGRGNEQFF.

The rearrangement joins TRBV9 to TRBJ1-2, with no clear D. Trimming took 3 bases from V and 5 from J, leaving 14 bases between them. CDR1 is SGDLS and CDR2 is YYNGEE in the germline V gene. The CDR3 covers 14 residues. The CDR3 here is CASSALMAGYGYTF. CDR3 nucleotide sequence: TGTGCCAGCAGCGCCCTAATGGCGGGATATGGCTACACCTTC.

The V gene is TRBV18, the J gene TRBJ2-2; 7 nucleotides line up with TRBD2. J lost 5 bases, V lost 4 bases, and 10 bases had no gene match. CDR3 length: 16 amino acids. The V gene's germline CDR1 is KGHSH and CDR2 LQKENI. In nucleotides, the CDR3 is TGTGCCAGCTCACGCCAGCGGGGAAGAGAAACCGGGGAGCTGTTTTTT. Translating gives CASSRQRGRETGELFF.

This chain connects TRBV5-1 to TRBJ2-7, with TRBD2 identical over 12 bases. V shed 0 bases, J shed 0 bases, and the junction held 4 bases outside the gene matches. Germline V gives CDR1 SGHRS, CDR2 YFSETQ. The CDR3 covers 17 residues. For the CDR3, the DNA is TGCGCCAGCAGCTTGGCTAGCGGGGGGGCCCGCTCCTACGAGCAGTACTTC. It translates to CASSLASGGARSYEQYF.

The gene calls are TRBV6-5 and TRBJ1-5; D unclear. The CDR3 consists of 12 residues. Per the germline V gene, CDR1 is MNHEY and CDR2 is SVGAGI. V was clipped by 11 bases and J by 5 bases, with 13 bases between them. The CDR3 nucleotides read TGTGCCGCAAATAACGGAGATCAGCCCCAGCATTTT. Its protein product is CAANNGDQPQHF.

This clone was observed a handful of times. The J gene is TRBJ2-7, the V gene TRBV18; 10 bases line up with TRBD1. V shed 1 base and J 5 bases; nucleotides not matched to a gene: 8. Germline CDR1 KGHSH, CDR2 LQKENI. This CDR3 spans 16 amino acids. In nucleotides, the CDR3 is TGTGCCAGCTCACCACGAGGGGACAGGGGTAGCCACGAGCAGTACTTC. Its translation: CASSPRGDRGSHEQYF.

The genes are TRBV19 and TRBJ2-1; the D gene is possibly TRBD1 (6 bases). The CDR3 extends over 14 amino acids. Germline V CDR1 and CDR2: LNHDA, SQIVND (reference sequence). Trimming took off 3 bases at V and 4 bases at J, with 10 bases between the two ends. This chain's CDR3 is CASSMLGGYNEQFF. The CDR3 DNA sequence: TGTGCCAGTAGTATGCTAGGGGGATACAATGAGCAGTTCTTC.

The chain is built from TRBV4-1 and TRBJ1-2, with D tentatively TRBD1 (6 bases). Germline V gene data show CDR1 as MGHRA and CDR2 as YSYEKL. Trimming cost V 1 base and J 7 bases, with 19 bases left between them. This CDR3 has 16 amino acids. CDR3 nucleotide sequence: TGCGCCAGCAGCCAAGGCCAAACAGGGTCCCTGAGTGGCTACACCTTC. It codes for CASSQGQTGSLSGYTF.

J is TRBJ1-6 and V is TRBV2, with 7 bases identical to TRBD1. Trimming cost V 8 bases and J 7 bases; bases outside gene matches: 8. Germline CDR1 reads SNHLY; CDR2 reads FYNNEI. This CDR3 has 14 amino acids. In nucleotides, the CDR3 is TGTGCCAGCCATTCACAGGGGAGAAATTCACCCCTCCACTTT. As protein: CASHSQGRNSPLHF.

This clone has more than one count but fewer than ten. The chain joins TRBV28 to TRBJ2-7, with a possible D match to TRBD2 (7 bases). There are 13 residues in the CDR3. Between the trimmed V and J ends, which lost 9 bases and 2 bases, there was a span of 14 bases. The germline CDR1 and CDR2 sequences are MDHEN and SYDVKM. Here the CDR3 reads CASQGGGAYEQYF. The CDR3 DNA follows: TGTGCCAGTCAAGGGGGGGGCGCCTACGAGCAGTACTTC.

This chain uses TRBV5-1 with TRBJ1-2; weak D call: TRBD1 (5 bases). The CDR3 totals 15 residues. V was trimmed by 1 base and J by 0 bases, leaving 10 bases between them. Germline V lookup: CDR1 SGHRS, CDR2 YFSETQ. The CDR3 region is CASSLSGTSNYGYTF. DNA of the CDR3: TGCGCCAGCAGCTTGTCAGGGACTTCTAACTATGGCTACACCTTC.

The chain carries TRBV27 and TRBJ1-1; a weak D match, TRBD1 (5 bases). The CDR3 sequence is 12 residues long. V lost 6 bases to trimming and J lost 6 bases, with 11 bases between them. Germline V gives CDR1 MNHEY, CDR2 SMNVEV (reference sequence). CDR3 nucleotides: TGTGCCAGCAGAGGACATTCCCCTGAAGCTTTCTTT. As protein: CASRGHSPEAFF.